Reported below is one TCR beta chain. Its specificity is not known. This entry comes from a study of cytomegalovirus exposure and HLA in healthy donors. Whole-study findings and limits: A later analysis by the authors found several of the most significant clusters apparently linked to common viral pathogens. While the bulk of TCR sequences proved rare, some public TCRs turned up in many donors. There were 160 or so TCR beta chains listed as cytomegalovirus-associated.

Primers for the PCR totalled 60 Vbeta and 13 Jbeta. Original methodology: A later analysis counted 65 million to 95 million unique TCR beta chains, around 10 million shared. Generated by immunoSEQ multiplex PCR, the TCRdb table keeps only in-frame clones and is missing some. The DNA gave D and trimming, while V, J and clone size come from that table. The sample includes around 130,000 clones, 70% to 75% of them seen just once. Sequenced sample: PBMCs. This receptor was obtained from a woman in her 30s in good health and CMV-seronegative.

The CDR3 DNA follows: TGTGCCAGCAGCATGTCGACAGACTATGGCTACACCTTC. This gives the protein CASSMSTDYGYTF. V is TRBV11-2 and J is TRBJ1-2; TRBD1 is a possible D gene (5 bases). CDR1 is SGHAT, CDR2 FQNNGV, per germline. The CDR3 runs 13 residues. Deletions cut 5 bases from V and 3 bases from J, with 10 bases between.